This T cell receptor beta chain was obtained from a study of CD8 T cells in Susac syndrome (dated by TCRdb to the late 2010s). Study-level background: Of the Susac syndrome patients who were sequenced, eight were in clinical remission while six had clinically active disease. Susac syndrome patients were therapy-naive, on corticosteroids (some also receiving IVIg), or on IVIg alone at blood withdrawal. The study used repertoire sequencing to test whether antigen drove CD8+ T cell activation and differentiation in Susac syndrome. What the study reported, not specific to this receptor: The number of individuals in the TCR sequencing and HLA analysis was recognized as being relatively small. No clonal expansion was detected in the CD4+ T cell repertoire of Susac syndrome patients.

RNA was extracted using the RNeasy kit, and roughly 0.5 to 1 microgram was reverse transcribed with random hexamers. The immunoSEQ multiplex PCR assay, covering 54 Vbeta and 13 Jbeta segments, was used to amplify TCR beta CDR3 regions. PCR amplification bias was corrected by using a synthetic template baseline for primer optimization and computational correction. The authors' pipeline ran thus. Reads were assigned to V, D and J genes according to IMGT and analyzed in immunoSEQ Analyzer, with only productive sequences retained. To calculate clonality, Shannon entropy was normalized by log2 of the number of productive unique sequences and then subtracted from one. Public and private clones were assessed among the 100 most prevalent clones of each patient and control. A clone was defined as Susac-specific if it was absent from the healthy and MS cohorts, from some 1,100 published viral clones and from other ImmuneACCESS disease sequences. TCRdb itself trimmed the public reads at Q25 with fastp, ran MiXCR and retained productive beta chains. Rows matching on CDR3 protein sequence are summarized as one entry with the most common DNA and genes. For this entry, the V and J calls and clone size follow TCRdb and not the study's own pipeline. Counted in this sample were about 240,000 distinct CDR3 sequences; about 96% of them appeared once. Less than 0.11% of the sample is held by the ten biggest clonotypes.

Turning to this clonotype: Its antigen remains unidentified. No much larger clonotype is one base removed from it; base qualities were not supplied.

High-throughput TCR beta sequencing profiled peripheral blood CD8+ and CD4+ T cells from healthy donors, Susac syndrome patients and multiple sclerosis patients. Susac syndrome patients met recently defined diagnostic criteria for definite or probable disease. Bulk CD8+ and CD4+ T cells were purified by magnetic negative isolation, while CD8+ TEMRA cells were enriched using FACS. Blood was collected in EDTA tubes and processed within 24 hours, with PBMCs isolated through density gradient centrifugation. PBMCs destined for TCR sequencing were cryopreserved in liquid nitrogen and later thawed in a 37 °C water bath. The sorted or isolated CD4+, CD8+ and CD8+ TEMRA cells had a purity of 90% or higher. The sequence was collected from a human donor with Susac syndrome. The sequenced sample was CD4+ T cells from PBMCs.

The CDR3 protein is CASSLHTVDRGQDQPQHF. The DNA sequence is as follows: TGCGCCAGCAGTCTCCACACAGTGGACAGGGGGCAGGATCAGCCCCAGCATTTT. This sequence uses TRBV23-1 and TRBJ1-5; TRBD1 lines up with 11 middle nucleotides. TRBV23-1 is noted as an ORF with a role that remains uncertain. Trimmed from V: 4 bases; trimmed from J: 5 bases; junction bases lacking a gene match: 13. CDR3 length: 18 amino acids, cysteine to phenylalanine. The CDR3 DNA has 54 bases and is translated from base 1.